A single sample is the source of the 27 T cell receptor beta chains below, sequenced in a study of T cells in Graves' hyperthyroidism and ophthalmopathy. TCR beta CDR3 region amplification was performed from RNA transcripts. Using the HTBI primer set, a first-round RT-PCR was run on the TCR CDR3. TCRdb recomputed calls from the multiplex PCR reads with MiXCR, one row per CDR3 protein. The sample consists of around 660,000 distinct CDR3 sequences, about 45% of them appearing once. Sample: peripheral blood or thyroid tissue (not recorded which). These receptors were taken from an adult man with Graves' disease, either hyperthyroidism or ophthalmopathy (not recorded which).

This clonotype was seen more than once but under ten times. The chain combines TRBV9 with TRBJ2-6; D perhaps matches TRBD2 (6 bases). V was pared by 4 bases and J by 0 bases, with 17 bases between. Germline CDR1 and CDR2: SGDLS and YYNGEE. This CDR3 has 18 residues. The DNA for the CDR3 is TGTGCCAGCAGCTCATCACGGACGGGAGACTCTGGGGCCAACGTCCTGACTTTC. Protein product: CASSSSRTGDSGANVLTF.

In this sample, this clonotype turned up once. The V call is TRBV20-1, the J call TRBJ2-7, with TRBD2 matching over 11 bases. Germline CDR1 reads DFQATT; CDR2 reads SNEGSKA (reference sequence). With 5 bases clipped from V and 1 base from J, the junction kept 10 bases outside the gene matches. The CDR3 length is 16 residues. CDR3 loop: CSAEAPGLAASYEQYF. CDR3 DNA sequence: TGCAGTGCTGAGGCTCCGGGACTAGCGGCGTCCTACGAGCAGTACTTC.

The chain carries TRBV25-1 and TRBJ2-7; a possible D gene is TRBD1 (6 bases). Trimming shortened V by 4 bases and J by 4 bases, and 14 bases separated the two germline ends. The CDR3 has 14 residues. Germline CDR1 is MGHDK and CDR2 is SYGVNS. CDR3 nucleotide sequence: TGTGCCAGCAGTGCTCCTGGACAGATATACGAGCAGTACTTC. The encoded protein is CASSAPGQIYEQYF.

Points on this clonotype: A read error may explain this, as a much larger clone is one base away. The chain links TRBV6-1 to TRBJ1-4; possibly TRBD1 for D (5 bases). This CDR3 has 16 residues. CDR1 MNHNS and CDR2 SASEGT come from the germline V gene. Trimming stripped 3 bases from V and 7 bases from J, with 18 bases between. The chain's CDR3 is CASSDGDQGGSEKLFF. As DNA, the CDR3 is TGTGCCAGCAGTGATGGTGATCAGGGTGGGAGTGAAAAACTGTTTTTT.

This clonotype was detected ten times or more. The chain is built from TRBV5-1 and TRBJ1-1; D gene unclear. CDR1 and CDR2 from the germline V gene are SGHRS and YFSETQ. The CDR3 contains 14 residues. Trimming cost V 0 bases and J 1 base, with 7 bases left between them. The CDR3, as DNA: TGCGCCAGCAGCTTGGGGTTAGCGAACACTGAAGCTTTCTTT. Amino acid sequence: CASSLGLANTEAFF.

V is TRBV7-9 and J is TRBJ2-5; D possibly corresponds to TRBD2 (6 bases). Trimming pared 3 bases from V and 4 bases from J, leaving 15 bases between. CDR1 and CDR2 from the germline V gene are SEHNR and FQNEAQ (reference sequence). The CDR3 totals 15 residues. CDR3 protein: CASSFGGSLLETQYF. Here the CDR3 DNA reads TGTGCCAGCAGCTTTGGAGGGAGTCTGTTAGAGACCCAGTACTTC. The variable domain in full, with the rest retrieved from reference TRBV7-9 and TRBJ2-5, is DTGVSQNPRHKITKRGQNVTFRCDPISEHNRLYWYRQTLGQGPEFLTYFQNEAQLEKSRLLSDRFSAERPKGSFSTLEIQRTEQGDSAMYLCASSFGGSLLETQYFGPGTRLLVL.

This clonotype was seen a few times. The chain combines TRBV2 with TRBJ1-5; the D is unclear. V lost 8 bases and J 9 bases, leaving 17 bases between the germline ends. Germline V lookup: CDR1 SNHLY, CDR2 FYNNEI. This CDR3 has 13 residues. The CDR3, as DNA: TGTGCCAGCGGTGCAGGCGGGTTAGGGCCCCAGCATTTT. It encodes CASGAGGLGPQHF.

This clonotype was observed a handful of times. J is TRBJ1-1 and V is TRBV2; 9 bases line up with TRBD1. V was clipped by 10 bases and J by 3 bases; unmatched bases: 9. Per the germline V gene, CDR1 is SNHLY and CDR2 is FYNNEI. This CDR3 has 14 amino acids. Here the CDR3 reads CATFRDREYTEAFF. The CDR3 DNA is TGTGCCACTTTTAGGGACAGGGAGTACACTGAAGCTTTCTTT.

This clonotype was detected a few times. The chain employs TRBV20-1 and TRBJ2-7; 8 bases are a match to TRBD2. Trimming removed 0 bases from V and 7 bases from J; junction bases left unmatched: 8. Germline CDR1 is DFQATT and CDR2 is SNEGSKA (reference sequence). The CDR3 spans 14 residues. CDR3 sequence: CSAREGGGPKEQYF. CDR3 in DNA: TGCAGTGCTAGAGAGGGCGGGGGGCCAAAAGAGCAGTACTTC.

This clonotype was observed a few times. V usage is TRBV28 and J usage is TRBJ1-1, with D uncertain. The CDR3 has 12 residues. Germline V gives CDR1 MDHEN, CDR2 SYDVKM. V lost 6 bases, J lost 8 bases, and 13 bases lay in between. In nucleotides, the CDR3 is TGTGCCAGCAGCTCGAGGTCATTAGAAGCTTTCTTT. It codes for CASSSRSLEAFF.

This clonotype was recorded many times. The V call is TRBV10-2, the J call TRBJ1-5; D not resolved. Looked up from germline, CDR1 is WSHSY and CDR2 is SAAADI. This CDR3 has 13 residues. Trimming shortened V by 3 bases and J by 4 bases, and 7 bases separated the two germline ends. The CDR3 DNA reads TGCGCCAGCAGTGATGAGGATAATCAGCCCCAGCATTTT. As protein: CASSDEDNQPQHF.

The rearrangement links TRBV7-8 to TRBJ2-5; 10 bases are a match to TRBD2. The CDR3 is 17 residues long. With 5 bases clipped from V and 2 bases from J, the junction kept 11 bases outside the gene matches. Germline CDR1 is SGHVS and CDR2 is FQNEAQ. The CDR3 sequence is CASSPYRLAGNQETQYF. The CDR3, as DNA: TGTGCCAGCAGCCCATACCGACTAGCGGGTAATCAAGAGACCCAGTACTTC.

A word on this clonotype: Likely a read error: the CDR3 ends without its conserved phenylalanine or tryptophan. The DNA is omitted, as the CDR3 cannot be located on it reliably, and the CDR3 follows TCRdb's listing. This chain links TRBV15 with TRBJ2-6. Germline values: CDR1 LNHNV, CDR2 YYDKDF (reference sequence). The CDR3 is 8 amino acids in total, end residues counted. The CDR3 sequence: CATGTIDT.

The chain links TRBV5-1 to TRBJ1-4; D is possibly TRBD1 (6 bases). The ends were cut back, 0 bases at V and 8 bases at J, with 14 bases in the middle. CDR3 length: 15 residues. Per the germline V gene, CDR1 is SGHRS and CDR2 is YFSETQ. The CDR3 region has the DNA TGCGCCAGCAGCTTGGCACCGGGACACGACGAAAAACTGTTTTTT. Translation gives CASSLAPGHDEKLFF.

This clonotype was picked up a small number of times. V usage is TRBV19 and J usage is TRBJ1-1; D is undetermined. V was pared by 9 bases and J by 1 base, with 12 bases between. CDR1 is LNHDA, CDR2 SQIVND, per germline (reference sequence). The CDR3 runs 13 residues. CDR3 region: CASSSNENTEAFF. DNA of the CDR3: TGTGCCAGCAGTTCAAATGAGAACACTGAAGCTTTCTTT.

This chain links TRBV7-9 with TRBJ1-1; maybe TRBD1 (6 bases). Germline values: CDR1 SEHNR, CDR2 FQNEAQ (reference sequence). Trimming stripped 6 bases from V and 8 bases from J, with 19 bases between. This CDR3 is 14 amino acids long. The CDR3 sequence: CASSSTSHDREAFF. The CDR3 DNA is TGTGCCAGCAGTTCCACCTCACACGACAGGGAAGCTTTCTTT.

The rearrangement uses TRBV11-2 and TRBJ1-6; 7 bases match TRBD1. The V segment lost 4 bases and the J segment 7 bases; nucleotides outside the gene matches: 7. This CDR3 has 15 residues. The germline CDR1 and CDR2 sequences are SGHAT and FQNNGV. As DNA, the CDR3 is TGTGCCAGCAGCTCGAACAGGGGTACGAATTCACCCCTCCACTTT. Translating gives CASSSNRGTNSPLHF.

Regarding this clonotype: Just one base apart from a much larger clone, this may be a read error. This chain links TRBV15 with TRBJ2-7; a weak D match, TRBD2 (5 bases). Trimming left V 0 bases short and J 0 bases short, with 15 bases between. CDR3 length: 17 amino acids. From germline, CDR1 is LNHNV and CDR2 YYDKDF (reference sequence). The CDR3: CATSREGGPRSSYEQYF. As DNA, the CDR3 is TGTGCCACCAGCAGAGAAGGAGGCCCTAGGAGCTCCTACGAGCAGTACTTC.

This clonotype was seen a handful of times. V is TRBV24-1 and J is TRBJ2-5; TRBD1 aligns across 10 bases. J was trimmed by 4 bases and V by 4 bases; bases with no gene match: 11. The germline V gene encodes CDR1 KGHDR and CDR2 SFDVKD. The CDR3 contains 17 residues. The CDR3 reads CATSDRTGGSFGETQYF. The CDR3 nucleotides are TGTGCCACCAGTGACCGGACAGGGGGATCTTTTGGAGAGACCCAGTACTTC.

In this sample, this clonotype turned up many times. The chain recombines TRBV29-1 with TRBJ1-1; no definite D call. The V end was cut by 6 bases, the J end by 4 bases, with 15 bases between. CDR1 is SQVTM, CDR2 ANQGSEA, per germline. The CDR3 length is 13 residues. DNA for the CDR3: TGCAGCGTGATGCGAGAGAAGAGCACTGAAGCTTTCTTT. This sequence encodes CSVMREKSTEAFF.

This chain links TRBV10-3 with TRBJ1-1; TRBD1 matches 9 bases. V was pared by 4 bases and J by 7 bases, with 4 bases of the junction left unmatched. The germline gives CDR1 ENHRY, CDR2 SYGVKD. The length of the CDR3 is 13 residues. CDR3: CAISGQGVVEAFF. DNA of the CDR3: TGTGCCATCAGTGGACAGGGGGTGGTTGAAGCTTTCTTT.

The rearrangement uses TRBV5-1 and TRBJ1-1; 7 bases are a match to TRBD1. Germline V lookup: CDR1 SGHRS, CDR2 YFSETQ. V was clipped by 0 bases and J by 1 base; unmatched bases: 9. The CDR3 runs to 17 residues. The CDR3 spells CASSLVILAGGNTEAFF. In DNA, the CDR3 is TGCGCCAGCAGCTTGGTAATCTTGGCAGGGGGGAACACTGAAGCTTTCTTT. The whole variable domain, remainder taken from reference TRBV5-1 and TRBJ1-1, is KAGVTQTPRYLIKTRGQQVTLSCSPISGHRSVSWYQQTPGQGLQFLFEYFSETQRNKGNFPGRFSGRQFSNSRSEMNVSTLELGDSALYLCASSLVILAGGNTEAFFGQGTRLTVV.

This clonotype was observed at least ten times. The chain links TRBV7-9 to TRBJ2-7; possibly TRBD1 for D (6 bases). The ends were cut back, 6 bases at V and 4 bases at J, with 16 bases in the middle. The CDR3 length is 14 residues. Germline lookup yields CDR1 SEHNR and CDR2 FQNEAQ (reference sequence). CDR3 in DNA: TGTGCCAGCAGAGCGTCCGGGACAAAATACGAGCAGTACTTC. Translation: CASRASGTKYEQYF.

This clonotype appeared once. The rearrangement joins TRBV10-3 to TRBJ1-5; D unclear. V dropped 2 bases and J dropped 9 bases, with 17 bases sitting between them. Germline V CDR1 and CDR2: ENHRY, SYGVKD. The CDR3 loop spans 15 amino acids. DNA of the CDR3: TGTGCCATCAGTGAGAATCAGGTGTCTAGTTCGCCCCAGCATTTT. It translates to CAISENQVSSSPQHF.

The chain recombines TRBV6-5 with TRBJ2-5, with a tentative D call TRBD2 (5 bases). Germline CDR1 MNHEY, CDR2 SVGAGI. This CDR3 has 15 amino acids. Trimming removed 6 bases at V and 0 bases at J, with 14 bases between. CDR3 amino acids: CASRALDWNQETQYF. The CDR3 nucleotides read TGTGCCAGCAGAGCCCTGGACTGGAACCAAGAGACCCAGTACTTC.

Points on this clonotype: This likely comes from a read error, as the CDR3 has no conserved phenylalanine or tryptophan at its end. Because the CDR3's place on the DNA is in doubt, the DNA is left out and the CDR3 is given as listed by TCRdb. The chain uses TRBV29-1 and TRBJ1-4; no DNA check was done on the table's D call, TRBD1. The CDR3 totals 9 residues, both ends included. Germline assignment: CDR1 SQVTM and CDR2 ANQGSEA. The CDR3 is CSVWTGGLN.

This sequence joins TRBV19 and TRBJ1-5; D unresolved. Germline loops: CDR1 LNHDA, CDR2 SQIVND (reference sequence). This CDR3 has 15 residues. V was trimmed by 5 bases and J by 2 bases, leaving 13 bases between them. DNA of the CDR3: TGTGCCAGTAGTCTATCCGATCTGGGCAATCAGCCCCAGCATTTT. It codes for CASSLSDLGNQPQHF.